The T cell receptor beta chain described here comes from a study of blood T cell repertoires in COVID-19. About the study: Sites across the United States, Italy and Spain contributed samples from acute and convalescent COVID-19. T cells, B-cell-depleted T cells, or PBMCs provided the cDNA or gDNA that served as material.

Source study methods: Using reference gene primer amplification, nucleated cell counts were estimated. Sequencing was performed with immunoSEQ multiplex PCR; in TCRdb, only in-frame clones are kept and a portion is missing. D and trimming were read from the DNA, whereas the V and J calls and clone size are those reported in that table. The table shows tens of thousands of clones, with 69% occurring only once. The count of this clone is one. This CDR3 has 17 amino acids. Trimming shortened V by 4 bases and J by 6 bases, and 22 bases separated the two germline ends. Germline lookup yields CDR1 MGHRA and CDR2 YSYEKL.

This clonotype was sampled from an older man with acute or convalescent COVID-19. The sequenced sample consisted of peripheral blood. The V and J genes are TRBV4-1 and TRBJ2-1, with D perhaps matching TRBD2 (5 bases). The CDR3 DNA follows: TGCGCCAGCAGCCGGGAGAGTAGCCTGAAGGTTTCCAATGAGCAGTTCTTC. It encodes CASSRESSLKVSNEQFF.